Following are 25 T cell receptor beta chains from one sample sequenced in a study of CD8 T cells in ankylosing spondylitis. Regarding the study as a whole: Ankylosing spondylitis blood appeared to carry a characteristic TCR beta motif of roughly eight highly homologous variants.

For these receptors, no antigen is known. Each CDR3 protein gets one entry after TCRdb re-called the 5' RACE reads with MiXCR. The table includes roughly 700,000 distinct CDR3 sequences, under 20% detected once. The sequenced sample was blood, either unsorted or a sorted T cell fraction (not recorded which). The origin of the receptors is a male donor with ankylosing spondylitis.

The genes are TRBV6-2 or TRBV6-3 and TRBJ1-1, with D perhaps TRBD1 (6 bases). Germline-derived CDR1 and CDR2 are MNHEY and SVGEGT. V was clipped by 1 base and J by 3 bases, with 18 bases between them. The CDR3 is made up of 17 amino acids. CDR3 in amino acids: CASSYYLSGDTYTEAFF. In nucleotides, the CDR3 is TGTGCCAGCAGTTACTATTTATCCGGGGACACCTACACTGAAGCTTTCTTT.

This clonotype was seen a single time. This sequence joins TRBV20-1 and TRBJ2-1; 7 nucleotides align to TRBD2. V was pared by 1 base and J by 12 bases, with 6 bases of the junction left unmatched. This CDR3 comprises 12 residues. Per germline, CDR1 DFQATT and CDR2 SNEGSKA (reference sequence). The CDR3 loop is CSARGLAPGQFF. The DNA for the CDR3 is TGCAGTGCTAGAGGACTAGCTCCCGGGCAGTTCTTC.

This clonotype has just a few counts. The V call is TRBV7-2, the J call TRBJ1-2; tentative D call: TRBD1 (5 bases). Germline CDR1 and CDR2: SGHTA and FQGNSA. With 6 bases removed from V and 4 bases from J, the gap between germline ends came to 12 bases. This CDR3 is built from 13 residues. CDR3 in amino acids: CASSHDQGYGYTF. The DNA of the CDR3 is TGTGCCAGCAGTCACGACCAGGGCTATGGCTACACCTTC.

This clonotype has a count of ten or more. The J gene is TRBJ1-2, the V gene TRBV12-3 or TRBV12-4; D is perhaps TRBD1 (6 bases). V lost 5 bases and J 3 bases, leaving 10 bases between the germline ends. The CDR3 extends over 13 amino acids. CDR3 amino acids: CASSPDRYYGYTF. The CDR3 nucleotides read TGTGCCAGCAGTCCGGACAGATACTATGGCTACACCTTC.

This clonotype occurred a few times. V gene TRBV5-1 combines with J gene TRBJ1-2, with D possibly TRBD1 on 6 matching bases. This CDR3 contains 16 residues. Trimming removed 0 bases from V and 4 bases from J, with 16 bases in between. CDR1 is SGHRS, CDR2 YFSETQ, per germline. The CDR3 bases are TGCGCCAGCAGCTTGGGGGGGACAAGCTCTTCCTATGGCTACACCTTC. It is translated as CASSLGGTSSSYGYTF.

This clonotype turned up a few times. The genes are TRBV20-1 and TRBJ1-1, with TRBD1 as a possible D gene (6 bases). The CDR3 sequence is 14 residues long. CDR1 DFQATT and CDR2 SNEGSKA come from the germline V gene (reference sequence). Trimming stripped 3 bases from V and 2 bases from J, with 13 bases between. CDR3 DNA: TGCAGTGCTAGTCCACCGGACAGAAACACTGAAGCTTTCTTT. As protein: CSASPPDRNTEAFF.

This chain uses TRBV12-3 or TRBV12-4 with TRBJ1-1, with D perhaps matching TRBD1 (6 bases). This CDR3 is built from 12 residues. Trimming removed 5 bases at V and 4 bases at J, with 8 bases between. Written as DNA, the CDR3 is TGTGCCAGCAGTACAGGGTTCACTGAAGCTTTCTTT. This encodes CASSTGFTEAFF.

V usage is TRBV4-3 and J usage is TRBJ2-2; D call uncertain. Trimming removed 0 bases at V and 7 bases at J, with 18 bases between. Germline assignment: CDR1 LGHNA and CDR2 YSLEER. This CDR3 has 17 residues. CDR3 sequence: CASSQEALPSSGGELFF. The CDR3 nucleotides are TGCGCCAGCAGCCAAGAGGCCCTACCATCTTCGGGCGGGGAGCTGTTTTTT.

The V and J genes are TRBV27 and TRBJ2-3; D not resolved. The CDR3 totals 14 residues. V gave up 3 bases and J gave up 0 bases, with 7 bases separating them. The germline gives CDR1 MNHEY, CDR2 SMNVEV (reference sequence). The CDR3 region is CASSLYSSTDTQYF. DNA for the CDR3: TGTGCCAGCAGTTTGTACTCTAGCACAGATACGCAGTATTTT.

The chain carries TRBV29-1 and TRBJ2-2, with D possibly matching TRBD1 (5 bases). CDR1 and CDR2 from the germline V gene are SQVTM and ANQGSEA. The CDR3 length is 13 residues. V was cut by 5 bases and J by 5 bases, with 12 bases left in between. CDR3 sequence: CSVRPGNTGELFF. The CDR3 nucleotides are TGCAGCGTTCGACCAGGGAATACCGGGGAGCTGTTTTTT.

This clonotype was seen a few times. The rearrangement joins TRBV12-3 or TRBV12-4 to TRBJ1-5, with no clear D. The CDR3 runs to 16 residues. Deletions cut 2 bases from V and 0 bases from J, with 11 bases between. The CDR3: CASSLRAGLSNQPQHF. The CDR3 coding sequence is TGTGCCAGCAGTTTAAGGGCAGGTCTTAGCAATCAGCCCCAGCATTTT.

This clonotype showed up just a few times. DNA for the CDR3: TGTGCCAGCAGCTTGGCGGCAGGGCTGCCCAATGAGCAGTTCTTC. It yields the protein CASSLAAGLPNEQFF. The chain is built from TRBV5-6 and TRBJ2-1, with D possibly being TRBD1 (5 bases). Germline lookup yields CDR1 SGHDT and CDR2 YYEEEE. This CDR3 spans 15 amino acids. The V and J ends lost 0 bases and 6 bases respectively, with 13 bases between them.

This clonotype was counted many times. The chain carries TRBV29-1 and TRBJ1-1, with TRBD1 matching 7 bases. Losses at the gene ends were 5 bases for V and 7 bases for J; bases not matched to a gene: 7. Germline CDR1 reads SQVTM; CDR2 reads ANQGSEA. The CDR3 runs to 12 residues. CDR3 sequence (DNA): TGCAGCGTTCGGGACAGCTATTATGAAGCTTTCTTT. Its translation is CSVRDSYYEAFF.

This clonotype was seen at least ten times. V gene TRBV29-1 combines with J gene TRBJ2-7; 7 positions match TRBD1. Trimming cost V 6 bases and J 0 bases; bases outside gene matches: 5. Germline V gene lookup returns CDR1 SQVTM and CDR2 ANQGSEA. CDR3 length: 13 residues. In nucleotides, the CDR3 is TGCAGCGTCTTGACAGGGAGCTCCTACGAGCAGTACTTC. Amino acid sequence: CSVLTGSSYEQYF.

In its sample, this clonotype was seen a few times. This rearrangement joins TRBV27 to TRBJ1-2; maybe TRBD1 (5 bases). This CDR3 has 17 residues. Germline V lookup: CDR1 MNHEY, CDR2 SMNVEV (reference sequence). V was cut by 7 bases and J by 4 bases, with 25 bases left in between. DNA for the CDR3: TGTGCCAGCATCCAACCGGGACTAGAAATGGCTCGCTATGGCTACACCTTC. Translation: CASIQPGLEMARYGYTF.

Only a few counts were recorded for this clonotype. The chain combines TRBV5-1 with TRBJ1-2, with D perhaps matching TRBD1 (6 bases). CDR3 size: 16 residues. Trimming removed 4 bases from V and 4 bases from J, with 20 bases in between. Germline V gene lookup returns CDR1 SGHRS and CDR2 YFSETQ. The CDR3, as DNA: TGCGCCAGCAGCCCCTATGATACAGGGTGGGGCTATGGCTACACCTTC. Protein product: CASSPYDTGWGYGYTF.

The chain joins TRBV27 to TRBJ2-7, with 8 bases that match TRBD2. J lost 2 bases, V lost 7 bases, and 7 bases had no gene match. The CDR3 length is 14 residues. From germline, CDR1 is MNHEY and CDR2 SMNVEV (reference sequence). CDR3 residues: CASKLAGPTYEQYF. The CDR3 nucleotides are TGTGCCAGCAAATTAGCGGGGCCCACCTACGAGCAGTACTTC.

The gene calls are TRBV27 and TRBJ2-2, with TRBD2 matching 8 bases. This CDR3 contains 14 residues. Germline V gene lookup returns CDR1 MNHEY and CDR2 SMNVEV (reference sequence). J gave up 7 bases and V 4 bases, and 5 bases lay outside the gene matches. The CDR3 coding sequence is TGTGCCAGCAGTTCGGCGGGAGGCGACGGGGAGCTGTTTTTT. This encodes CASSSAGGDGELFF.

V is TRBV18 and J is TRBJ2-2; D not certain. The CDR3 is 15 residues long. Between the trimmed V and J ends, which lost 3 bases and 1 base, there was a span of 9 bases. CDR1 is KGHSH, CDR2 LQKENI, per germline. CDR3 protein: CASSPQGRNTGELFF. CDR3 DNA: TGTGCCAGCTCACCCCAAGGACGGAACACCGGGGAGCTGTTTTTT.

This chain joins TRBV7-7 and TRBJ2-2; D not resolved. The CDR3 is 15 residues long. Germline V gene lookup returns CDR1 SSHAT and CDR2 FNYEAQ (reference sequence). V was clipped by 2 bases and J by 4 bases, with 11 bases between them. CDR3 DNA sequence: TGTGCCAGCAGCTTAAACAGCCCGGGCACCGGGGAGCTGTTTTTT. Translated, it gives CASSLNSPGTGELFF.

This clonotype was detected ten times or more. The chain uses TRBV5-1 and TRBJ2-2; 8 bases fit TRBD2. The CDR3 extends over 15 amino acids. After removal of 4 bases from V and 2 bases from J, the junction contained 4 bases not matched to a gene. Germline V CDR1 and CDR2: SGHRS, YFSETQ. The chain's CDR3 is CASSPGGTNTGELFF. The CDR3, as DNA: TGCGCCAGCAGCCCGGGAGGGACTAACACCGGGGAGCTGTTTTTT.

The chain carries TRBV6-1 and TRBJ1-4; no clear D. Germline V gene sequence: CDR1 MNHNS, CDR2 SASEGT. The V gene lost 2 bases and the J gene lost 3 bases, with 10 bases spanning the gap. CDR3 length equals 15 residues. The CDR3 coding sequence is TGTGCCAGCAGTGAATATCAAGCGGCTAATGAAAAACTGTTTTTT. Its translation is CASSEYQAANEKLFF.

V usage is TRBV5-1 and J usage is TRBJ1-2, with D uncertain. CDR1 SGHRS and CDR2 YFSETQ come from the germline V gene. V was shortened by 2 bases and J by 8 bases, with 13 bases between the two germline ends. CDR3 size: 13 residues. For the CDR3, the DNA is TGCGCCAGCAGCTTTGAGGGAGAGATCGGCTACACCTTC. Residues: CASSFEGEIGYTF.

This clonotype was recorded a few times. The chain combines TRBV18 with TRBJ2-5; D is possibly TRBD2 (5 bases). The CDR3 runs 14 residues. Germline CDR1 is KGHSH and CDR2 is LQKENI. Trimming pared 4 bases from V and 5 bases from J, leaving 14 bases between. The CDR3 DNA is TGTGCCAGCTCACAGTGGGAGCGCGGGGAGACCCAGTACTTC. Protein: CASSQWERGETQYF.

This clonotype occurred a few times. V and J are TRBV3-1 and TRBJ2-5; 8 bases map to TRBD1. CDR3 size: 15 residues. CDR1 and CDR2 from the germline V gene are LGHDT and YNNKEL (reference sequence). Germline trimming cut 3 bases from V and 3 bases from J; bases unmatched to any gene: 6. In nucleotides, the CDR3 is TGTGCCAGCAGCCAGCCCGGGACAGGTAAAGAGACCCAGTACTTC. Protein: CASSQPGTGKETQYF.